A single sample gave rise to the 5 T cell receptor beta chains below, sequenced in a study of blood T cell repertoires in COVID-19. Profiled with immunoSEQ multiplex PCR; TCRdb holds only in-frame clones, not every one. The sample carries approximately 220,000 clones, 80% to 85% recorded once. The sequenced sample consisted of PBMCs or T cells enriched from blood (not recorded which). These receptors came from a middle-aged woman who had recovered from COVID-19.

The rearrangement links TRBV2 to TRBJ2-2; 9 bases map to TRBD2. The junction had 3 bases not matched to a gene; V was cut back by 6 bases and J by 4 bases. CDR3 length: 14 residues. Germline lookup yields CDR1 SNHLY and CDR2 FYNNEI. The CDR3: CASRFSGSTGELFF. In DNA, the CDR3 is TGTGCCAGCAGGTTTAGCGGGAGCACCGGGGAGCTGTTTTTT.

This clone was detected a few times. The rearrangement links TRBV5-6 to TRBJ1-2; D not certain. This CDR3 spans 13 amino acids. Trimming took 5 bases from V and 6 from J, leaving 14 bases between them. Per germline, CDR1 SGHDT and CDR2 YYEEEE. Here the CDR3 DNA reads TGTGCCAGCAGTTTACACGGAGGAGATGGCTACACCTTC. This codes for CASSLHGGDGYTF.

The rearrangement links TRBV6-2 or TRBV6-3 to TRBJ2-7, with no clear D. V gave up 2 bases and J gave up 3 bases, with 11 bases separating them. Germline values: CDR1 MNHEY, CDR2 SVGEGT. The CDR3 has 14 residues. In nucleotides, the CDR3 is TGTGCCAGCAGTTACGGATTAGCTGGCTACGAGCAGTACGTC. Its protein product is CASSYGLAGYEQYV.

The DNA for the CDR3 is TGTGCCTGTACGCCGGGACTGAGGAGCTCCTACGAGCAGTACGTC. Encoded protein: CACTPGLRSSYEQYV. The chain recombines TRBV30 with TRBJ2-7, with a tentative D call TRBD2 (6 bases). This CDR3 comprises 15 residues. Per the germline V gene, CDR1 is GTSNPN and CDR2 is SVGIG (reference sequence). V gave up 6 bases and J gave up 0 bases, with 18 bases separating them.

The CDR3, as DNA: TGTGCCAGCAGCCGACTAGCGGGAATCTACGAGCAGTACTTC. Protein product: CASSRLAGIYEQYF. This rearrangement joins TRBV5-5 to TRBJ2-7; 11 nucleotides agree with TRBD2. The germline V gene has CDR1 SGHKS and CDR2 YYEKEE (reference sequence). With 4 bases clipped from V and 3 bases from J, the junction kept 3 bases outside the gene matches. The CDR3 spans 14 residues. The full variable domain, completed using reference TRBV5-5 and TRBJ2-7, is DAGVTQSPTHLIKTRGQQVTLRCSPISGHKSVSWYQQVLGQGPQFIFQYYEKEERGRGNFPDRFSARQFPNYSSELNVNALLLGDSALYLCASSRLAGIYEQYFGPGTRLTVT.